This TCR beta chain was captured by sequencing in a study of T cells in localized non-small cell lung cancer. Study findings and constraints: Adjacent lung tissue had a median about 57 of the top 100 clones found in the tumor.

Clones were read by immunoSEQ multiplex PCR, and TCRdb kept only the in-frame ones, dropping some. Of approximately 1,000 clones in the sample, about 35% were seen once. From germline, CDR1 is LNHDA and CDR2 SQIVND (reference sequence). This CDR3 has 16 amino acids. V was pared by 6 bases and J by 1 base, with 18 bases between. Concerning this clone itself: Antigen: not known.

The chain joins TRBV19 to TRBJ1-1, with D possibly matching TRBD1 (6 bases). The source was lung tumor tissue, collected before any cancer treatment. The source is a man aged 40 to 69 with stage I lung adenocarcinoma. The CDR3 loop is CASSSPRGHWNTEAFF. The CDR3 coding sequence is TGTGCCAGTAGCTCCCCCAGGGGCCACTGGAACACTGAAGCTTTCTTT.